A selection of T cell receptor beta chains follows, all from one sample in a study of cytomegalovirus exposure and HLA in healthy donors. Assay used: immunoSEQ multiplex PCR; TCRdb lists only in-frame clones, some missing. The sample records 190,000 or so clones, roughly four fifths being singletons. The specimen sequenced was PBMCs. Every receptor here comes from a woman aged 50 to 60 in good health and CMV-seropositive. Both conserved end residues are part of each CDR3. A D gene is named only where the DNA matches it firmly. Size is stated for part of the rows, as once, few or many counts, or as a class when the clone is expanded.

TRBJ2-4,-,TRBV2,13,-,TGTGCCAGCAGTGTTACGGCCAAAAACAGTCAGTACTTC,CASSVTAKNSQYF
TRBJ1-1,-,TRBV19,15,-,TGTGCCACCCAATCCCAGGGGCGCTGGGACACTGAAGCTTTCTTT,CATQSQGRWDTEAFF
TRBJ1-5,-,TRBV7-9,14,TRBD1,TGTGCCAGCAGCTCGGACAGGGACAATCAGCCCCAGCATTTT,CASSSDRDNQPQHF
TRBJ1-4,-,TRBV5-6,15,TRBD1,TGTGCCAGCAGCTTGGACAGGGGAGCTAATGAAAAACTGTTTTTT,CASSLDRGANEKLFF
TRBJ1-1,-,TRBV7-8,15,-,TGTGCCAGCAGCGATGGACAGATCCGGGACACTGAAGCTTTCTTT,CASSDGQIRDTEAFF
TRBJ2-3,-,TRBV14,14,-,TGTGCCAGCAGCCAAAGACTCGCTCTGGATACGCAGTATTTT,CASSQRLALDTQYF
TRBJ2-2,-,TRBV14,16,-,TGTGCCAGCCCCGTCACTGGACAGTACGACACCGGGGAGCTGTTTTTT,CASPVTGQYDTGELFF
TRBJ2-3,-,TRBV19,14,-,TGTGCCAGTAGTATAGGTCAGAGCACAGATACGCAGTATTTT,CASSIGQSTDTQYF
TRBJ2-3,-,TRBV7-2,15,-,TGTGCCAGCAGCCTCGGACAGCCTGCCACAGATACGCAGTATTTT,CASSLGQPATDTQYF
TRBJ2-7,-,TRBV7-2,15,-,TGTGCCAGCAGCCCCGTGACTGTTCCTTACTACGAGCAGTACTTC,CASSPVTVPYYEQYF
TRBJ1-4,once,TRBV5-1,16,-,TGCGCCAGCAGCTTGAGGCAGGGTGGGCTCAATGAAAAACTGTTTTTT,CASSLRQGGLNEKLFF
TRBJ1-2,-,TRBV5-1,14,TRBD1,TGCGCCAGCAGCTTACAGGGGTCGCACTATGGCTACACCTTC,CASSLQGSHYGYTF
TRBJ2-7,once,TRBV28,13,TRBD1,TGTGCCAGCACCCCAGGGGGATCCTACGAGCAGTACTTC,CASTPGGSYEQYF
TRBJ2-6,-,TRBV2,18,-,TGTGCCAGCAAGCGCTCGGTAGACGGCCATTGGGGGGCCAACGTCCTGACTTTC,CASKRSVDGHWGANVLTF
TRBJ2-7,-,TRBV28,15,TRBD1,TGTGCCAGCAGTCTAACCGGGACAGGGAGCGCCGAGCAGTACTTC,CASSLTGTGSAEQYF
TRBJ2-1,-,TRBV27,16,-,TGTGCCAGCATTACACCCTTGGCGGGACTCTACAATGAGCAGTTCTTC,CASITPLAGLYNEQFF
TRBJ2-1,-,TRBV28,13,-,TGTGCCAGCAGCAGGGCCCTTCACAATGAGCAGTTCTTC,CASSRALHNEQFF
TRBJ2-2,-,TRBV19,13,-,TGTGCCAGTAGGTCCTCGAACACCGGGGAGCTGTTTTTT,CASRSSNTGELFF
TRBJ2-7,-,TRBV5-8,16,TRBD2,TGTGCCAGCACCCCCAGCCTCAGCGGGAGGGGAGGCGAGCAGTACTTC,CASTPSLSGRGGEQYF
TRBJ1-1,-,TRBV5-1,15,TRBD1,TGCGCCAGCAGCTTGGGGACAGGCGATTACACTGAAGCTTTCTTT,CASSLGTGDYTEAFF
TRBJ1-2,once,TRBV27,15,-,TGTGCCAGCAGTTTAGGACACCCGCTTAACTATGGCTACACCTTC,CASSLGHPLNYGYTF
TRBJ1-4,-,TRBV7-2,15,-,TGTGCCAGCAGCTTACAGGGTCCGGTAAATGAAAAACTGTTTTTT,CASSLQGPVNEKLFF
TRBJ2-3,once,TRBV9,16,TRBD1,TGTGCCAGCAGCGTAGATCCCCAGGGGGCCACAGATACGCAGTATTTT,CASSVDPQGATDTQYF
TRBJ1-2,-,TRBV18,16,-,TGTGCCAGCTCACCAGGAGGGGCGCACCCCAACTATGGCTACACCTTC,CASSPGGAHPNYGYTF
TRBJ1-1,once,TRBV6-5,14,TRBD1,TGTGCCAGCTACATACAGGGGGCAGGGGCTGAAGCTTTCTTT,CASYIQGAGAEAFF
TRBJ2-1,-,TRBV3-2,9,-,TGTGCCAGCAGCCCCAAGCAGTTCTTC,CASSPKQFF
TRBJ2-3,-,TRBV5-1,13,-,TGCGCCAGCAGTCCCGGGACTACAGATACGCAGTATTTT,CASSPGTTDTQYF
TRBJ2-1,-,TRBV11-3,15,TRBD2,TGTGCCAGCAGCTTAATAACTAGCGGATCCAATGAGCAGTTCTTC,CASSLITSGSNEQFF
TRBJ1-5,-,TRBV11-2,16,TRBD1,TGTGCCAGCAGCGCTCTCACAGGGGGCAGGGGACAGCCCCAGCATTTT,CASSALTGGRGQPQHF
TRBJ1-1,-,TRBV5-6,14,TRBD1,TGTGCCAGCAGCTCTCGATGGGGGCGACAGGGAGCTTTCTTT,CASSSRWGRQGAFF
TRBJ2-1,-,TRBV5-5,15,-,TGTGCCAGCAGGGAGGGGATGTGGGGCTACAATGAGCAGTTCTTC,CASREGMWGYNEQFF
TRBJ2-1,-,TRBV10-3,15,TRBD2,TGTGCCACCCTACAAACTAGCGGAAGATACAATGAGCAGTTCTTC,CATLQTSGRYNEQFF
TRBJ2-3,-,TRBV7-8,13,-,TGTGCCAGCAGCTTATGGGGGGCAGATACGCAGTATTTT,CASSLWGADTQYF
TRBJ2-7,-,TRBV6-1,12,TRBD2,TGTGCCGGAGGGACTAGGGGCTACGAGCAGTACTTC,CAGGTRGYEQYF
TRBJ2-1,once,TRBV7-2,13,TRBD2,TGTGCCAGCAGCCCAAGTGGGGGGGTTGAGCAGTTCTTC,CASSPSGGVEQFF
TRBJ1-1,-,TRBV5-6,13,TRBD1,TGTGCCAGCAGCGACAGGGGGATTGCTGAAGCTTTCTTT,CASSDRGIAEAFF
TRBJ2-5,-,TRBV19,16,TRBD2,TGTGCCAGTAGTATAACAGGTAGCGGGACGTGGGAGACCCAGTACTTC,CASSITGSGTWETQYF
TRBJ2-1,-,TRBV28,19,TRBD2,TGTGCCAGCAGTTTCCCGATCGGGTCTAGCGGACCTCACTACAATGAGCAGTTCTTC,CASSFPIGSSGPHYNEQFF
TRBJ2-1,-,TRBV6-6,14,TRBD1,TGTGCCAGCAGTTACGAGGGGGCCCCACGGGAGCAGTTCTTC,CASSYEGAPREQFF
TRBJ2-5,-,TRBV19,15,-,TGTGCCAGTAGACTCCACCGGGACAAGCAAGAGACCCAGTACTTC,CASRLHRDKQETQYF
TRBJ2-1,once,TRBV5-4,16,TRBD2,TGTGCCAGCAGCTTGGGACTAGCGGGTCGTTTCAATGAGCAGTTCTTC,CASSLGLAGRFNEQFF
TRBJ2-1,-,TRBV6-1,15,-,TGTGCCAGCAGTGCTAGTAGTGGCACCTACAATGAGCAGTTCTTC,CASSASSGTYNEQFF
TRBJ2-1,-,TRBV19,19,TRBD2,TGTGCCAGTAGTCCCGGGACTAGCGGGAGGTTGAACTCCTACAATGAGCAGTTCTTC,CASSPGTSGRLNSYNEQFF
TRBJ2-2,few,TRBV2,16,-,TGTGCCAGCAGTGAAGATCGATCCCCGAGGACCGGGGAGCTGTTTTTT,CASSEDRSPRTGELFF
TRBJ2-3,-,TRBV5-6,15,-,TGTGCCAGCAGCTCCGACAGATTTAGTAGGGATACGCAGTATTTT,CASSSDRFSRDTQYF
TRBJ2-1,-,TRBV7-2,17,TRBD2,TGTGCCAGCAGCTACGGACTAGCGGGGAGCTCCTACAATGAGCAGTTCTTC,CASSYGLAGSSYNEQFF
TRBJ2-2,-,TRBV2,12,-,TGTGCCAGCAAAAGGAGCACCGGGGAGCTGTTTTTT,CASKRSTGELFF
TRBJ2-6,-,TRBV29-1,16,-,TGCAGCGTTGCGGACAGCGGTGACTCTGGGGCCAACGGCCTGACTTTC,CSVADSGDSGANGLTF
TRBJ2-7,-,TRBV28,15,TRBD1,TGTGCCAGCAGTTTCCTTCGGGACAGGGCCTACGAGCAGTACTTC,CASSFLRDRAYEQYF
TRBJ1-2,few,TRBV5-1,14,-,TGCGCCAGCGCGCAGGGATCCCCTAACTATGGCTACACCTTC,CASAQGSPNYGYTF
TRBJ2-7,-,TRBV10-1,13,TRBD1,TGCGCCAGCAGCCGGGACAGGGGCTACGAGCAGTACTTC,CASSRDRGYEQYF
TRBJ1-3,-,TRBV9,14,-,TGTGCCAGCAGCGCCCCCGGGGTTGGAAACACCATATATTTT,CASSAPGVGNTIYF
TRBJ1-3,-,TRBV9,16,-,TGTGCCAGCAGCGTAGCGGCGGATAGCTCTGGAAACACCATATATTTT,CASSVAADSSGNTIYF
TRBJ2-1,-,TRBV6-5,13,-,TGTGCCAGCAGTTATATAAGAGCCAACGCGGAGTTCTTC,CASSYIRANAEFF